This TCR beta chain was captured in a study of blood T cell repertoires in COVID-19. Study-level information: The United States, Italy and Spain supplied acute and convalescent COVID-19 samples. T cells, B-cell-depleted T cells, or PBMCs provided the cDNA or gDNA that served as material.

Seattle cases were enrolled at active infection and followed longitudinally. In the authors' workflow: Reference gene primers were amplified, and this amplification served to estimate nucleated cell counts. Data came from immunoSEQ multiplex PCR; TCRdb stores just in-frame clones and leaves some out. V, J and clone size were drawn from that table, and D and trimming were deduced from the DNA. The repertoire consists of around 29,000 clones, with around 85% occurring once and the leading ten covering around 30%. Germline CDR1 and CDR2: SGHVS and FQNEAQ. The CDR3 has 14 amino acids. V trimming: 6 bases; J trimming: 3 bases; junction bases outside the gene matches: 6.

This receptor was obtained from a woman older than 75 with COVID-19, enrolled during active disease. The rearrangement uses TRBV7-8 and TRBJ2-3; 7 bases are shared with TRBD2. Input material: peripheral blood. The CDR3 here is CASRRTSGTDTQYF. Here the CDR3 DNA reads TGTGCCAGCAGGCGGACTAGTGGTACAGATACGCAGTATTTT.